This T cell receptor beta chain was sequenced during a study of T cell clusters in autoimmune cytopenias. Study summary: Per sample, median TRB depth was about 52,000 reads, yielding a median about 2,400 distinct clonotypes.

Germline CDR1 reads SQVTM; CDR2 reads ANQGSEA. The CDR3 has 13 amino acids. Each sample's input was around 250 ng genomic DNA, about 38,000 genome equivalents. TRB rearrangements were amplified by touch-down multiplex PCR with mixed TRB-A/B primers. TCRdb re-called the multiplex PCR reads and catalogs CDR3 proteins one per entry, DNA excluded. The specimen's table records thousands of distinct CDR3 sequences. About this clonotype itself: What it recognizes is unknown.

Study observations and caveats: Comparing secondary cytopenia with chronic lymphocytic leukemia showed no cluster-lack signature, apparently masked by lymphoma repertoire. Clustering suggested that physiological T cell clusters were missing in primary autoimmune cytopenia patients. TRB repertoire shifts in secondary cytopenia and chronic lymphocytic leukemia mostly reflected lymphoma, not autoimmunity.

The chain couples TRBV29-1 to TRBJ2-7; TCRdb indicates TRBD2, and absent DNA this call remains unverified. Input material: peripheral blood. The clonotype was recovered from a human donor with an autoimmune cytopenia or autoimmune hepatitis (not recorded which). CDR3 region: CSAMTSGSYEQYF.